This is a list of T cell receptor beta chains from one sample in a study of blood T cell repertoires in COVID-19. TCRdb's table, derived via immunoSEQ multiplex PCR, lists solely in-frame clones and lacks some. The profile shows about 200,000 clones, 70% to 90% of them singletons. Material: peripheral blood. The receptors derive from a woman in her 70s with acute or convalescent COVID-19. CDR3s include the opening cysteine and the closing phenylalanine or tryptophan. A D gene is named only where the DNA matches it firmly. Clone size appears in some rows only: once, few, many, or a class for an expanded clone.

v_call	cdr3_length	d_call	j_call	clone_size	cdr3_aa	cdr3_nt
TRBV19	14	.	TRBJ2-7	.	CASSIPGRSYEQYF	TGTGCCAGTAGTATCCCAGGTCGATCTTACGAGCAGTACTTC
TRBV5-4	15	TRBD2	TRBJ2-1	.	CASSLDLAGGGIIVF	TGTGCCAGCAGCTTGGACCTAGCGGGGGGCGGAATTATAGTCTTC
TRBV7-6	13	.	TRBJ1-5	.	CASSLWGDQPQHF	TGTGCCAGCAGCTTATGGGGGGATCAGCCCCAGCATTTT
TRBV28	12	TRBD1	TRBJ1-3	.	CASSGQGGAIYF	TGTGCCAGCAGTGGACAGGGAGGTGCCATATATTTT
TRBV7-9	19	.	TRBJ2-1	.	CASSLWSGERYGSYNEQFF	TGTGCCAGCAGCTTATGGTCAGGAGAGCGGTACGGGTCATACAATGAGCAGTTCTTC
TRBV29-1	12	TRBD1	TRBJ2-5	.	CSVGTGSETQYF	TGCAGCGTTGGGACAGGGTCAGAGACCCAGTACTTC
TRBV27	14	.	TRBJ1-6	.	CASSLNYRNSPLHF	TGTGCCAGCAGCTTAAACTATCGGAATTCACCCCTCCACTTT
TRBV14	18	.	TRBJ1-2	few	CASSHPSPFPGMDYGYTF	TGTGCCAGCAGCCATCCGTCCCCCTTTCCAGGAATGGACTATGGCTACACCTTC
TRBV11-3	14	TRBD1	TRBJ2-1	.	CASSLTGMLSEQFF	TGTGCCAGCAGCTTGACAGGGATGTTAAGTGAGCAGTTCTTC
TRBV24-1	16	TRBD2	TRBJ2-1	.	CATSDPTSGGYNEQFF	TGTGCCACCAGTGACCCGACTAGCGGTGGGTACAATGAGCAGTTCTTC
TRBV10-1	14	.	TRBJ2-2	.	CASSELQVTGELFF	TGCGCCAGCAGTGAGTTACAGGTGACCGGGGAGCTGTTTTTT
TRBV11-2	11	TRBD1	TRBJ1-1	.	CASSLDRATFF	TGTGCCAGCAGCTTGGACAGGGCGACTTTCTTT
TRBV19	15	TRBD1	TRBJ2-7	.	CASSTTGVPSYEQYF	TGTGCCAGTAGCACGACAGGGGTGCCCTCCTACGAGCAGTACTTC
TRBV9	14	.	TRBJ1-5	.	CASNLGGSNQPQHF	TGTGCCAGCAACTTGGGAGGTAGCAATCAGCCCCAGCATTTT
TRBV18	11	.	TRBJ1-1	.	CASSTATEAFF	TGTGCCAGCTCGACAGCCACTGAAGCTTTCTTT
TRBV27	15	.	TRBJ1-6	.	CASTLSGAPEAPLHF	TGTGCCAGCACCCTTAGTGGGGCCCCCGAAGCACCCCTCCACTTT
TRBV5-1	13	TRBD1	TRBJ1-2	.	CASSLGDSYGYTF	TGCGCCAGCAGCTTGGGGGACAGCTATGGCTACACCTTC
TRBV24-1	15	TRBD2	TRBJ2-1	.	CATSDPPGLAGELFF	TGTGCCACCAGTGATCCGCCGGGACTAGCGGGAGAACTGTTCTTC
TRBV3-1/TRBV3-2	14	.	TRBJ1-1	.	CASSQQAMNTEAFF	TGTGCCAGCAGCCAACAGGCTATGAACACTGAAGCTTTCTTT
TRBV27	14	.	TRBJ1-1	once	CASSFSQANTEAFF	TGTGCCAGCAGTTTTTCACAGGCTAACACTGAAGCTTTCTTT
TRBV7-9	16	.	TRBJ2-1	.	CASSLEPTTSYNEQFF	TGTGCCAGCAGCTTAGAACCGACTACATCTTACAATGAGCAGTTCTTC
TRBV4-2	15	TRBD2	TRBJ2-1	.	CASSQDRLAYNEQFF	TGTGCCAGCAGCCAAGATAGACTAGCTTATAATGAGCAGTTCTTC
TRBV29-1	12	.	TRBJ2-3	.	CSVVQGTDTQYF	TGCAGCGTTGTCCAGGGTACAGATACGCAGTATTTT
TRBV5-1	15	TRBD1	TRBJ1-4	.	CASSLGQGVSEKLFF	TGCGCCAGCAGCTTGGGACAGGGGGTTAGTGAAAAACTGTTTTTT
TRBV27	15	TRBD1	TRBJ2-2	.	CASIATGTGSGELFF	TGTGCCAGCATCGCAACCGGGACAGGTTCCGGGGAGCTGTTTTTT
TRBV6-2/TRBV6-3	15	TRBD1	TRBJ1-1	.	CASSNRGQGSTEAFF	TGTGCCAGCAGCAATCGGGGACAGGGATCCACTGAAGCTTTCTTT
TRBV6-2/TRBV6-3	14	TRBD1	TRBJ1-5	.	CASSAPGGGQPQHF	TGTGCCAGCAGTGCACCAGGGGGCGGTCAGCCCCAGCATTTT
TRBV7-3	15	.	TRBJ2-1	.	CASTPSGPQYNEQFF	TGTGCCAGCACCCCGAGCGGGCCTCAATACAATGAGCAGTTCTTC
TRBV13	13	.	TRBJ1-2	.	CASSFGGLYGYTF	TGTGCCAGCAGCTTCGGAGGGCTCTATGGCTACACCTTC
TRBV28	15	.	TRBJ2-3	.	CASSLGGGKGDTQYF	TGTGCCAGCAGTTTGGGAGGCGGGAAGGGTGATACGCAGTATTTT
TRBV11-2	14	.	TRBJ2-6	.	CASILYGGANVLTF	TGTGCCAGCATTCTATACGGTGGGGCCAACGTCCTGACTTTC
TRBV5-1	14	TRBD1	TRBJ2-7	.	CASSLGQGNDEQYF	TGCGCCAGCAGCTTGGGACAGGGGAACGACGAGCAGTACTTC
TRBV5-5	15	TRBD1	TRBJ2-2	.	CASSLMDRGTGELFF	TGTGCCAGCAGCTTGATGGACAGGGGCACCGGGGAGCTGTTTTTT
TRBV12-5	14	.	TRBJ1-2	.	CASGLAGQRYGYTF	TGTGCTAGTGGTTTGGCCGGACAGAGATATGGCTACACCTTC
TRBV28	15	TRBD2	TRBJ2-1	few	CASSLQDSGRDEQFF	TGTGCCAGCAGTCTTCAGGACTCAGGGAGGGATGAGCAGTTCTTC
TRBV6-5	13	TRBD1	TRBJ1-5	.	CASSNRGDQPQHF	TGTGCCAGCAGTAACAGGGGGGATCAGCCCCAGCATTTT
TRBV4-3	15	TRBD1	TRBJ2-7	.	CASSPPGTGGLEQYF	TGCGCCAGCAGCCCCCCCGGGACAGGGGGCCTCGAGCAGTACTTC
TRBV11-3	14	.	TRBJ2-5	.	CASSLGRSGETQYF	TGTGCCAGCAGCTTAGGTCGGTCCGGAGAGACCCAGTACTTC
TRBV12-3/TRBV12-4	12	.	TRBJ1-1	.	CASSFLGTEAFF	TGTGCCAGCAGTTTTCTCGGCACTGAAGCTTTCTTT